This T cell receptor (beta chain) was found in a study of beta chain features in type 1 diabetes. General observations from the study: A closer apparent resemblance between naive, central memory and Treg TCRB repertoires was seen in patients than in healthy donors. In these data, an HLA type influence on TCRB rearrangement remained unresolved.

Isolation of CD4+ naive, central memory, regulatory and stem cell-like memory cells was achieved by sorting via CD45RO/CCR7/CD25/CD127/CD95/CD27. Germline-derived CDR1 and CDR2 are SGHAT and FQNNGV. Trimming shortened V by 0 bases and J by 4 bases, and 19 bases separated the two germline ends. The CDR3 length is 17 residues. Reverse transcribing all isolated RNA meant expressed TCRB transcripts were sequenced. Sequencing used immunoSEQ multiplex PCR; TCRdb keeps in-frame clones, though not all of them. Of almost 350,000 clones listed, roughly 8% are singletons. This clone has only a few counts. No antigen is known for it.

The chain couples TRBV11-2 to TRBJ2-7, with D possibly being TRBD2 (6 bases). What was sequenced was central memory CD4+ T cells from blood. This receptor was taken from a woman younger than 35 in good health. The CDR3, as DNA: TGTGCCAGCAGCTTAGATTTGGCGGGGACTCTACTGTACGAGCAGTACTTC. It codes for CASSLDLAGTLLYEQYF.